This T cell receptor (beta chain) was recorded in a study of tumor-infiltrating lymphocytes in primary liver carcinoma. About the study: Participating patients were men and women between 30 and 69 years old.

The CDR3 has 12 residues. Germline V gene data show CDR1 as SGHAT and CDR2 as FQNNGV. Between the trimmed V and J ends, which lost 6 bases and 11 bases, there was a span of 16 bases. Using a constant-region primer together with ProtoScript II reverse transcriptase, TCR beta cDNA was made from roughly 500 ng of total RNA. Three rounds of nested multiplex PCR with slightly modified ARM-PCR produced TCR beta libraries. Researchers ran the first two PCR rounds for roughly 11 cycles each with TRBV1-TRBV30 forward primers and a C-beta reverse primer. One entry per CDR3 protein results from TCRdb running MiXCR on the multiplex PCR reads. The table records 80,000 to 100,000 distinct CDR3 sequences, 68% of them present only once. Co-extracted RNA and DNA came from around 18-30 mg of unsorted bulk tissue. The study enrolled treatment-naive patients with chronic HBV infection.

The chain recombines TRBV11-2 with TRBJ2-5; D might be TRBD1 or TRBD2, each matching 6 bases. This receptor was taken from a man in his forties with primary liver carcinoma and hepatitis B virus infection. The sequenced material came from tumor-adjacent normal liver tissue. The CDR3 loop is CASRYRTGTQYF. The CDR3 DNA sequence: TGTGCCAGCAGGTACAGAACAGGGACTCAGTACTTC.